This T cell receptor beta chain was obtained from a study of beta chain features in type 1 diabetes. Of the isolated RNA, all was reverse transcribed, and so the sequenced material was expressed TCRB transcripts. This table comes from immunoSEQ multiplex PCR, and its TCRdb copy is limited to in-frame clones, with some not included. The repertoire holds 450,000 to 600,000 clones, with 30% as singletons. Germline V gene sequence: CDR1 SQVTM, CDR2 ANQGSEA. Deletions cut 4 bases from V and 12 bases from J, with 22 bases between. This CDR3 region has 14 residues. The TCR was taken from a man aged 18 to 30 in good health. This chain connects TRBV29-1 to TRBJ2-1; TRBD1 is a possible D gene (6 bases). The material sequenced was naive CD4+ T cells from blood. The CDR3 bases are TGCAGCGTTGCAGACGTCGGGCAGGGGATTCGGCAGTTCTTC. It encodes CSVADVGQGIRQFF.